This is a list of T cell receptor beta chains from one sample in a study of cytomegalovirus exposure and HLA in healthy donors. Here immunoSEQ multiplex PCR was the method, and the copy in TCRdb shows in-frame clones only, minus some. The sample holds 110,000 or so clones; approximately 76% are singletons and the top ten take roughly 8%. Sequenced material: PBMCs. All receptors derive from a woman aged 50 to 60 in good health and CMV-seropositive. Both conserved end residues are part of each CDR3. D genes are given only for firm matches. The listing skips clone size in some rows; elsewhere it reads once, few, many or a size class.

d_call j_call clone_size cdr3_length v_call cdr3_nt cdr3_aa
TRBD1 TRBJ2-7 NA 15 TRBV5-1 TGCGCCAGCACTCTTACCGGGACAGGGACCTACGAGCAGTACTTC CASTLTGTGTYEQYF
TRBD1 TRBJ2-7 NA 14 TRBV29-1 TGCAGCGTTGAGCTCTCAGGGGGCTCCTACGAGCAGTACTTC CSVELSGGSYEQYF
NA TRBJ2-1 NA 14 TRBV29-1 TGCAGCGCTAGATCGCAGGGGGGTATTAATGAGCAGTTCTTC CSARSQGGINEQFF
NA TRBJ2-5 NA 16 TRBV5-1 TGCGCCAGCAGCTTGGAGAAGGGGCCCTCAGTAGAGACCCAGTACTTC CASSLEKGPSVETQYF
NA TRBJ2-2 NA 16 TRBV9 TGTGCCAGCAGCGAGCACGGGACTCTGAACACCGGGGAGCTGTTTTTT CASSEHGTLNTGELFF
NA TRBJ2-3 NA 14 TRBV5-6 TGTGCCAGCAGCTCGGGGGTGAACACAGATACGCAGTATTTT CASSSGVNTDTQYF
TRBD2 TRBJ2-7 NA 15 TRBV6-5 TGTGCCAGCAGTCCAACCGGGACTAACCCCTACGAGCAGTACTTC CASSPTGTNPYEQYF
NA TRBJ2-1 few 16 TRBV10-3 TGTGCCATCAGTGTTGACCTTCAGGGGCCGCACAATGAGCAGTTCTTC CAISVDLQGPHNEQFF
TRBD2 TRBJ2-3 NA 15 TRBV19 TGTGCCAGTAGTCCTTGGAGCGGGGGGGCGGATACGCAGTATTTT CASSPWSGGADTQYF
NA TRBJ2-6 NA 17 TRBV4-3 TGCGCCAGCAGCCAAGACGCAGCGGGCTCTGGGGCCAACGTCCTGACTTTC CASSQDAAGSGANVLTF
TRBD1 TRBJ1-3 NA 16 TRBV14 TGTGCCAGCAGCCAAGGACAGGGAAATGCCGGAAACACCATATATTTT CASSQGQGNAGNTIYF
TRBD1 TRBJ1-1 once 14 TRBV6-1 TGTGCCAGCAGTGGTCGACAGGGGGACACTGAAGCTTTCTTT CASSGRQGDTEAFF
TRBD2 TRBJ2-3 few 16 TRBV7-3 TGTGCCAGCAGCTCCGGACTAGCGGAACTCACAGATACGCAGTATTTT CASSSGLAELTDTQYF
NA TRBJ1-3 NA 13 TRBV10-3 TGTGCCATCACCGAGATTGTTGGAAACACCATATATTTT CAITEIVGNTIYF
TRBD1 TRBJ2-6 NA 19 TRBV7-2 TGTGCCAGCAGCCCCCGGGGACAGAGCCTTTACTCTGGGGCCAACGTCCTGACTTTC CASSPRGQSLYSGANVLTF
TRBD2 TRBJ2-1 NA 18 TRBV7-6 TGTGCCAGCAGCGGAGGGTTAGCGGGAGCGGGGGTGTACAATGAGCAGTTCTTC CASSGGLAGAGVYNEQFF
NA TRBJ2-1 NA 12 TRBV6-1 TGTGCCAGCAGTGATCCGGGGAATGAGCAGTTCTTC CASSDPGNEQFF
NA TRBJ2-5 NA 15 TRBV6-5 TGTGCCAGCAGTTACGGTCCGGGGGTGGTGAAGACCCAGTACTTC CASSYGPGVVKTQYF
TRBD1 TRBJ1-1 NA 16 TRBV7-9 TGTTCCAGCAGCTTACCCGGGACAGGAGCAAACACTGAAGCTTTCTTT CSSSLPGTGANTEAFF
TRBD1 TRBJ1-4 NA 18 TRBV7-9 TGTGCCAGCAGCTTAGGGGGACAGGGAGAGGCAACTAATGAAAAACTGTTTTTT CASSLGGQGEATNEKLFF
NA TRBJ1-1 NA 15 TRBV19 TGTGCCAGTAGTATCTGGTATCGGGGAGGGACTGAAGCTTTCTTT CASSIWYRGGTEAFF
TRBD1 TRBJ2-2 once 14 TRBV7-3 TGTGCCAGCAGCTTACGACAGGGGTCCGGGGAGCTGTTTTTT CASSLRQGSGELFF
TRBD1 TRBJ2-7 NA 15 TRBV7-9 TGTTCCAGCAGCTTAGGCACAGGGGCCCTCGGCGAGCAGTACTTC CSSSLGTGALGEQYF